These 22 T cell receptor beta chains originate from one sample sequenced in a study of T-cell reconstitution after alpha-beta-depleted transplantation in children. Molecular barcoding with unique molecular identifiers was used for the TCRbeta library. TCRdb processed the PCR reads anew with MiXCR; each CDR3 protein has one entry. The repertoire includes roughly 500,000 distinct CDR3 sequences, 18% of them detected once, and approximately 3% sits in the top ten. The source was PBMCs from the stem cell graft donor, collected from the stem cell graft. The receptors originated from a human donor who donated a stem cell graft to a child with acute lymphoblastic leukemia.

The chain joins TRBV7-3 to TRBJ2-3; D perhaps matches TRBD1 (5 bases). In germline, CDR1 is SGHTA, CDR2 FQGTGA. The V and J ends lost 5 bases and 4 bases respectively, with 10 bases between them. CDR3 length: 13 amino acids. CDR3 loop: CASSLRQSDTQYF. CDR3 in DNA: TGTGCCAGCAGCCTACGACAGTCAGATACGCAGTATTTT.

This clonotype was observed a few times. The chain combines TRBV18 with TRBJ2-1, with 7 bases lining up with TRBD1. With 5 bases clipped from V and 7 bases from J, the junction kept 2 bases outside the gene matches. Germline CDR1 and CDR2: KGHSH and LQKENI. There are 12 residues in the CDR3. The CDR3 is CASSTDRNEQFF. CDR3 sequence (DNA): TGTGCCAGCTCAACGGACAGGAATGAGCAGTTCTTC.

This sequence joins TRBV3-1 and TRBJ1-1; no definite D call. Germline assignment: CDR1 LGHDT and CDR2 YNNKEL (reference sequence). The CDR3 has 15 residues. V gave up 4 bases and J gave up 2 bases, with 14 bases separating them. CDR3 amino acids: CASSPVGKGNTEAFF. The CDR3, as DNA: TGTGCCAGCAGCCCAGTGGGTAAGGGAAACACTGAAGCTTTCTTT. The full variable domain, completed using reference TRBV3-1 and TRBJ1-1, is DTAVSQTPKYLVTQMGNDKSIKCEQNLGHDTMYWYKQDSKKFLKIMFSYNNKELIINETVPNRFSPKSPDKAHLNLHINSLELGDSAVYFCASSPVGKGNTEAFFGQGTRLTVV.

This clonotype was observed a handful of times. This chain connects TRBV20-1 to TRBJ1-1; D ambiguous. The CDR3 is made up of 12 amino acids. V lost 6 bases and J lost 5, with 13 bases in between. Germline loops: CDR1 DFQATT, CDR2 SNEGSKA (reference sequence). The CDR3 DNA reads TGCAGTGCAAGGAAAGGTTTGACTGAAGCTTTCTTT. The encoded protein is CSARKGLTEAFF.

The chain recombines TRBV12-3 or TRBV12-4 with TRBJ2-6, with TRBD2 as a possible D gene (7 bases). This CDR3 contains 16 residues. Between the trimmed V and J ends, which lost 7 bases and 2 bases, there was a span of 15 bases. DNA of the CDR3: TGTGCCAGCACCCGCCGGGGGGCTGCTGGGGCCAACGTCCTGACTTTC. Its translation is CASTRRGAAGANVLTF.

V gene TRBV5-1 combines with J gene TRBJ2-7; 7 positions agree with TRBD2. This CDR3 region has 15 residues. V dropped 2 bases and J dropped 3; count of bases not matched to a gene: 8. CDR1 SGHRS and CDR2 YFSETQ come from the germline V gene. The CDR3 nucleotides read TGCGCCAGCAGCTTTCGAGGGAGGGCTCTCTACGAGCAGTACTTC. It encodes CASSFRGRALYEQYF.

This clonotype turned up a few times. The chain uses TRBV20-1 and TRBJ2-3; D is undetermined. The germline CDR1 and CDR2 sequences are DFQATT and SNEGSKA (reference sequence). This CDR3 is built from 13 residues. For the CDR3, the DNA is TGCAACTTTTCAGGAGATAGCACAGATACGCAGTATTTT. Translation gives CNFSGDSTDTQYF.

The CDR3 DNA reads as TGTGCCAGCAGTTTAGATGGGACAGCACAAGAGACCCAGTACTTC. Residues: CASSLDGTAQETQYF. The chain recombines TRBV12-3 or TRBV12-4 with TRBJ2-5, with 7 bases aligning to TRBD1. This CDR3 contains 15 residues. The V segment lost 1 base and the J segment 2 bases; nucleotides outside the gene matches: 4.

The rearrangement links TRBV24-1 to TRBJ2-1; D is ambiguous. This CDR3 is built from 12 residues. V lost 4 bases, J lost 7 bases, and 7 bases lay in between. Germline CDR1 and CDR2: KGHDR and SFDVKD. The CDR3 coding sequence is TGTGCCACCAGTGACCTGGGGAATGAGCAGTTCTTC. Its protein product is CATSDLGNEQFF.

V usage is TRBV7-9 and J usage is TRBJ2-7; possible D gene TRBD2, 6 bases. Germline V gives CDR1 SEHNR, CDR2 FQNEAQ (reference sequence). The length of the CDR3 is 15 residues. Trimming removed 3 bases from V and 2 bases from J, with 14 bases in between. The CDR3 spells CASSFSGLGTYEQYF. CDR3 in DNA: TGTGCCAGCAGCTTTTCGGGACTGGGGACCTACGAGCAGTACTTC.

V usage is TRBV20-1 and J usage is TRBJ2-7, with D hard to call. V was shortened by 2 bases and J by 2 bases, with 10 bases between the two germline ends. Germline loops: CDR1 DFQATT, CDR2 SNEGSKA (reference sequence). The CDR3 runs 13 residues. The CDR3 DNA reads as TGCAGTGCTAGACTGGCGAACACCTACGAGCAGTACTTC. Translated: CSARLANTYEQYF.

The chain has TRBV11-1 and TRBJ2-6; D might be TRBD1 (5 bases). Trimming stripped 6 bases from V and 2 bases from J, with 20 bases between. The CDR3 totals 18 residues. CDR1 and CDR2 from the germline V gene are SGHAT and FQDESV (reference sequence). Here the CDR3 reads CASRSLRRERAGANVLTF. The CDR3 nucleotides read TGTGCCAGCAGATCCCTCCGCAGGGAAAGAGCTGGGGCCAACGTCCTGACTTTC.

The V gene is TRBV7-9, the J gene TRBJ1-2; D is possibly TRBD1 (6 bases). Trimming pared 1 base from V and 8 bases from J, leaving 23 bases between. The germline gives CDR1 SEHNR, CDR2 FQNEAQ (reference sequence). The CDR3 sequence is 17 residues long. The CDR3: CASSLESRMDPQGGYTF. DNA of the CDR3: TGTGCCAGCAGCTTAGAGTCCCGAATGGACCCACAGGGCGGCTACACCTTC.

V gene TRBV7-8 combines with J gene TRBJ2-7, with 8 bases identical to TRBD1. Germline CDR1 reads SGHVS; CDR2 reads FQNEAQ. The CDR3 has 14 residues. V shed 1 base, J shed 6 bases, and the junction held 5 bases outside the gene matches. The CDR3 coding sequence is TGTGCCAGCAGCTTAGTCGACAGGGGCACCGAGCAGTACTTC. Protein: CASSLVDRGTEQYF.

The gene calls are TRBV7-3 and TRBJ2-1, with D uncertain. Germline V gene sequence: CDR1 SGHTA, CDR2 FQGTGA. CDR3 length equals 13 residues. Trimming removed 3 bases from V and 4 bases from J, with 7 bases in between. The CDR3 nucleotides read TGTGCCAGCAGCTTTAACAAGTACAATGAGCAGTTCTTC. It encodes CASSFNKYNEQFF.

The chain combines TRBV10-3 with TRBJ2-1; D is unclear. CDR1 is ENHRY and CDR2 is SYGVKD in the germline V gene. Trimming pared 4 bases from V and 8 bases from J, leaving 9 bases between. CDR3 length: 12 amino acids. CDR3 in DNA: TGTGCCATCAGTGTCCCCTCAGATGAGCAGTTCTTC. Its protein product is CAISVPSDEQFF.

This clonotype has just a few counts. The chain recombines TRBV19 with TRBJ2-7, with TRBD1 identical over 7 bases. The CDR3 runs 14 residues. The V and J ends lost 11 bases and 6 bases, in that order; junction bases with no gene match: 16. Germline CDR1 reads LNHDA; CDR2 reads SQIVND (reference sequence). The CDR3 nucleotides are TGTGCCCGTCGCAGGCGGACAGGCCGCTGCGAGCAGTACTTC. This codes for CARRRRTGRCEQYF.

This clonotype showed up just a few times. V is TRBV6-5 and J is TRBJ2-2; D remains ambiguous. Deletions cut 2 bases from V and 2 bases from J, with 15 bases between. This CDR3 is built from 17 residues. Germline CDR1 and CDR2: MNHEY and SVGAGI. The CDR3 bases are TGTGCCAGCAGTTACCCAGGAACCCGGGCTAACACCGGGGAGCTGTTTTTT. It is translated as CASSYPGTRANTGELFF.

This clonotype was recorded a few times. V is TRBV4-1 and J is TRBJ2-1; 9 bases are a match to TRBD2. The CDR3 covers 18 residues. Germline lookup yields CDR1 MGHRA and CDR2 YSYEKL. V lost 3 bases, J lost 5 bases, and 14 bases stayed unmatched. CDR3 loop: CASSHPRDRTSVNNEQFF. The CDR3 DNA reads TGCGCCAGCAGCCACCCAAGGGATAGGACTAGCGTAAACAATGAGCAGTTCTTC.

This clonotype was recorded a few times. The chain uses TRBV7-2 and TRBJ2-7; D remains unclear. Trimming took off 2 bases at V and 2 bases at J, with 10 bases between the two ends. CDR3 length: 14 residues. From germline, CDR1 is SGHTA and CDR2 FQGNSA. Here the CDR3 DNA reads TGTGCCAGCAGCTTATTAGCTGAAACCTACGAGCAGTACTTC. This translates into CASSLLAETYEQYF.

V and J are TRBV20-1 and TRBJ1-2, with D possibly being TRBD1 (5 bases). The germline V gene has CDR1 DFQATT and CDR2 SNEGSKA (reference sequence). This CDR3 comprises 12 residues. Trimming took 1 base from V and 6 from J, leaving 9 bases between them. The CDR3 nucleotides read TGCAGTGCTAGAGGGGGGGAGGATGGCTACACCTTC. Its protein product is CSARGGEDGYTF.

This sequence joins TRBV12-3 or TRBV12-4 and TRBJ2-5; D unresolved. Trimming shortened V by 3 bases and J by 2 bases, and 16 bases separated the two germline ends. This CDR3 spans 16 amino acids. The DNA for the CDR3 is TGTGCCAGCAGTTTTCGTGGCCAAAGCTCTCAAGAGACCCAGTACTTC. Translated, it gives CASSFRGQSSQETQYF.